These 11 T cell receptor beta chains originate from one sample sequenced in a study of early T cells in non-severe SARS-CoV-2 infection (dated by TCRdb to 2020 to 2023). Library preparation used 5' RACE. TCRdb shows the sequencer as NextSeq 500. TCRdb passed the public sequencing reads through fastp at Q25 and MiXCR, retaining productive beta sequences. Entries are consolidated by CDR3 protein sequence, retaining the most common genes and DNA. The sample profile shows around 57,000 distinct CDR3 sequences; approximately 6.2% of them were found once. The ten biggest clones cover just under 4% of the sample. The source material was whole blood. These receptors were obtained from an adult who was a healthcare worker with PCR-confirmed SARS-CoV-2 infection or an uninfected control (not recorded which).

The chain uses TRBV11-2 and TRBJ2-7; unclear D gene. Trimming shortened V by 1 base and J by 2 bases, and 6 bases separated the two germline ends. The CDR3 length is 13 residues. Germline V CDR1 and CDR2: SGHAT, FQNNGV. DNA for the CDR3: TGTGCCAGCAGCTTAGGGGTAACCTACGAGCAGTACTTC. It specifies CASSLGVTYEQYF.

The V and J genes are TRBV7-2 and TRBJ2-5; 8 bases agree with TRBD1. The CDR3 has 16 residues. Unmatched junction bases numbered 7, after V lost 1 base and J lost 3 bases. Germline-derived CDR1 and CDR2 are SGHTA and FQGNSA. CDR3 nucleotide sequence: TGTGCCAGCAGCTTAGGTCCCAGGGGGCGCGAAGAGACCCAGTACTTC. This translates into CASSLGPRGREETQYF.

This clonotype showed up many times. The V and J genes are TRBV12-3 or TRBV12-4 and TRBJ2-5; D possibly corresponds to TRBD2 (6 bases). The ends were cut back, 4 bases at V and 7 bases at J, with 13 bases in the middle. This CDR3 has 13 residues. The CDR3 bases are TGTGCCAGCAGTTCCGCGGAGGGAGCGACCCAGTACTTC. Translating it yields CASSSAEGATQYF.

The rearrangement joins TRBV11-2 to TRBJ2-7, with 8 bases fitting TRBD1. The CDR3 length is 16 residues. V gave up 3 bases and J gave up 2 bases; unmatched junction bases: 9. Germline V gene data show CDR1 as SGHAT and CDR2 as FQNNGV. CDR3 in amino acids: CASSFDRTGLAYEQYF. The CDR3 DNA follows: TGTGCCAGCAGCTTCGACCGGACAGGGCTGGCCTACGAGCAGTACTTC.

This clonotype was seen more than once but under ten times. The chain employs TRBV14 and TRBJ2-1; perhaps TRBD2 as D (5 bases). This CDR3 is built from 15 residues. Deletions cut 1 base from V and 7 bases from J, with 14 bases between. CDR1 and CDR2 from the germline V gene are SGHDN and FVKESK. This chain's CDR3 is CASSQVPRVGNEQFF. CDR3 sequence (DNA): TGTGCCAGCAGCCAAGTGCCGAGGGTAGGGAATGAGCAGTTCTTC.

CDR3 coding DNA: TGTGCCAGCAGTTTTAGTTTGCGTGATCAGCCCCAGCATTTT. This encodes CASSFSLRDQPQHF. This chain connects TRBV12-3 or TRBV12-4 to TRBJ1-5; D remains ambiguous. CDR3 length: 14 amino acids. V lost 3 bases and J lost 5, with 11 bases in between.

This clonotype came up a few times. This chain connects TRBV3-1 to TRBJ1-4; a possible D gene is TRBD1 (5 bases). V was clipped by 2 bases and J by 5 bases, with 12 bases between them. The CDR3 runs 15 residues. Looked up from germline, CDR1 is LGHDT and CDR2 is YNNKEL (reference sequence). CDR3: CASSQNRKPNEKLFF. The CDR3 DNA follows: TGTGCCAGCAGCCAAAACAGGAAACCCAATGAAAAACTGTTTTTT.

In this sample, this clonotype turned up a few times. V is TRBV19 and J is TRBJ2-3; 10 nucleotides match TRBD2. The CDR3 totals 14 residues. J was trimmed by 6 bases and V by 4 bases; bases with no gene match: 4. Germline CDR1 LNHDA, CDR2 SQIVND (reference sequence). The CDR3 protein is CASSTSGGVDTQYF. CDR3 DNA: TGTGCCAGTAGTACGAGCGGGGGGGTCGATACGCAGTATTTT.

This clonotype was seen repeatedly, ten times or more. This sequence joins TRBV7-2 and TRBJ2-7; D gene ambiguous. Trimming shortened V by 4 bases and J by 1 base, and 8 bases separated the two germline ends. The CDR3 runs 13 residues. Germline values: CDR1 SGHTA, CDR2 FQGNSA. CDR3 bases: TGTGCCAGCAGCTGGAGTGGGTCCTACGAGCAGTACTTC. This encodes CASSWSGSYEQYF. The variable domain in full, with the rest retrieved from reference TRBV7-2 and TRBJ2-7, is GAGVSQSPSNKVTEKGKDVELRCDPISGHTALYWYRQSLGQGLEFLIYFQGNSAPDKSGLPSDRFSAERTGGSVSTLTIQRTQQEDSAVYLCASSWSGSYEQYFGPGTRLTVT.

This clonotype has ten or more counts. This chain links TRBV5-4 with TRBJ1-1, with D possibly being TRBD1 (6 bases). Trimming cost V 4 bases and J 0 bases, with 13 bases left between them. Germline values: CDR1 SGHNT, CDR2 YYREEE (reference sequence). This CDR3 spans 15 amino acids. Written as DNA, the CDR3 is TGTGCCAGCAGCAACTACAGGGATATGAACACTGAAGCTTTCTTT. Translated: CASSNYRDMNTEAFF.

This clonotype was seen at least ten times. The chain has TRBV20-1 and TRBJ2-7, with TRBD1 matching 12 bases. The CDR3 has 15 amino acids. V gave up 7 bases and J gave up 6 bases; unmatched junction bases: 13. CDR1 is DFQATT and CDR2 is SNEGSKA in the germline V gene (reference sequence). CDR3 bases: TGCAGTGTTATACGCCGGGACAGGGGGCTTGGCGAGCAGTACTTC. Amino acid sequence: CSVIRRDRGLGEQYF.